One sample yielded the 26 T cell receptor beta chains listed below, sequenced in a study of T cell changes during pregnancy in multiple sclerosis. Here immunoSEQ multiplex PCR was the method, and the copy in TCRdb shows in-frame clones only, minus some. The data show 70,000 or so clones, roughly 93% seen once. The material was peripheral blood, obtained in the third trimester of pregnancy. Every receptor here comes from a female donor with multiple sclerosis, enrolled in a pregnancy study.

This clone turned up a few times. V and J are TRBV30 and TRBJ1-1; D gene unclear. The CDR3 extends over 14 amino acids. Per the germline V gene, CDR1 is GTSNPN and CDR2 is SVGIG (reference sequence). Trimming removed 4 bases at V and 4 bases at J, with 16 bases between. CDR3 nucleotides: TGTGCCTGGATAGCCGACCCTTTGGGCACTGAAGCTTTCTTT. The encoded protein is CAWIADPLGTEAFF.

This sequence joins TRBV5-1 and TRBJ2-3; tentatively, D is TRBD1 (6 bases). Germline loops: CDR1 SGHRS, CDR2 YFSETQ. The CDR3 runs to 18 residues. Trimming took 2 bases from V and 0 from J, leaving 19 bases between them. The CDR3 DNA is TGCGCCAGCAGCTTCACGGCTCACGCAGGGGCAAGCACAGATACGCAGTATTTT. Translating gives CASSFTAHAGASTDTQYF.

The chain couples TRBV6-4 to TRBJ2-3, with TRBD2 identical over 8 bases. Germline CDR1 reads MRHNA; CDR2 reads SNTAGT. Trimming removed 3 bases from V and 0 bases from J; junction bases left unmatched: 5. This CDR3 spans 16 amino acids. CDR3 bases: TGTGCCAGCAGTGATGAAACTAGCGGAAGCACAGATACGCAGTATTTT. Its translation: CASSDETSGSTDTQYF.

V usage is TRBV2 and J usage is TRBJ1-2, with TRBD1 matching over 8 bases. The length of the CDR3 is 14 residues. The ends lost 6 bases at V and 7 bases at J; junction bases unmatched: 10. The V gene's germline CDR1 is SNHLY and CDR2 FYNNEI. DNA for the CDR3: TGTGCCAGCAGGGGTCAGGGGGCGACGTTTGGCTACACCTTC. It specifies CASRGQGATFGYTF.

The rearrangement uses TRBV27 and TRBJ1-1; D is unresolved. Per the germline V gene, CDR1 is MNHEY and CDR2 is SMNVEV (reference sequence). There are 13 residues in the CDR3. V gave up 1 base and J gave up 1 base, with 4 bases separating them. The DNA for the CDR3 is TGTGCCAGCAGTTTATACGGGAACACTGAAGCTTTCTTT. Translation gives CASSLYGNTEAFF.

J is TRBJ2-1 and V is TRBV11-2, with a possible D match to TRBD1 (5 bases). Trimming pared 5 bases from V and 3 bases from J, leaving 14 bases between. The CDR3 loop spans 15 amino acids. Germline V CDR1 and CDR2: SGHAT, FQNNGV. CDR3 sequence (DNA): TGTGCCAGCAGCCTCGACTGGGGCGGCTACAATGAGCAGTTCTTC. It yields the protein CASSLDWGGYNEQFF.

The CDR3, as DNA: TGTGCCAGCATTCCCGGACAGGTTCTCACCGGGGAGCTGTTTTTT. Translated: CASIPGQVLTGELFF. This chain links TRBV6-5 with TRBJ2-2; 7 bases are shared with TRBD1. With V trimmed by 7 bases and J by 4 bases, 9 bases remained unmatched. The CDR3 is 15 amino acids. Per the germline V gene, CDR1 is MNHEY and CDR2 is SVGAGI.

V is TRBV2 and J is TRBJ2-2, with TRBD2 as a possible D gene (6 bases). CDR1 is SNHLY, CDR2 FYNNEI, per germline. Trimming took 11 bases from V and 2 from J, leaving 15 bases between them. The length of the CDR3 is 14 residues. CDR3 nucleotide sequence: TGTGCCGTGCCGGACTACAAAAACACCGGGGAGCTGTTTTTT. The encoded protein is CAVPDYKNTGELFF. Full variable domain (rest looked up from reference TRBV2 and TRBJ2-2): EPEVTQTPSHQVTQMGQEVILRCVPISNHLYFYWYRQILGQKVEFLVSFYNNEISEKSEIFDDQFSVERPDGSNFTLKIRSTKLEDSAMYFCAVPDYKNTGELFFGEGSRLTVL.

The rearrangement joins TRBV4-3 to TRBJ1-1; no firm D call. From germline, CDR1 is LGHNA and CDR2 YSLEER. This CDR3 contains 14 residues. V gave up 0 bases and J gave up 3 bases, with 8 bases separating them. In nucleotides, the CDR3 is TGCGCCAGCAGCCAAGATATCCGGGACACTGAAGCTTTCTTT. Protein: CASSQDIRDTEAFF.

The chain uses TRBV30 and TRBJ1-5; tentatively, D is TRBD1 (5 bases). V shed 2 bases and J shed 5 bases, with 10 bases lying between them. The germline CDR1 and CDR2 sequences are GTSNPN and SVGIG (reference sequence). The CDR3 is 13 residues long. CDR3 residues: CAWSLQGDQPQHF. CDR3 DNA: TGTGCCTGGAGTCTCCAGGGTGATCAGCCCCAGCATTTT.

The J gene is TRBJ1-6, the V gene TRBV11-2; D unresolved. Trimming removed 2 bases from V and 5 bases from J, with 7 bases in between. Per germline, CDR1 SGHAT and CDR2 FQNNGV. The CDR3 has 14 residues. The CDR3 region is CASSLQADNSPLHF. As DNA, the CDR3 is TGTGCCAGCAGCTTACAGGCCGATAATTCACCCCTCCACTTT.

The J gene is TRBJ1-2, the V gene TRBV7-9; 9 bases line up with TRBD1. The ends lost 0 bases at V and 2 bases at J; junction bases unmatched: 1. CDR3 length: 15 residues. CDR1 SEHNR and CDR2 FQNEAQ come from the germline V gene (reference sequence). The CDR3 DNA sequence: TGTGCCAGCAGCTTAGCAGGACAGGGGAACTATGGCTACACCTTC. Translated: CASSLAGQGNYGYTF.

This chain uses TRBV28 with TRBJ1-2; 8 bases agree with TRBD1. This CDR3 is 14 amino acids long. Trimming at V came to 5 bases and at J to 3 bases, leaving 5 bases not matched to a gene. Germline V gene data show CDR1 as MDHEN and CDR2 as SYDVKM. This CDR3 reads CASSLSGGHYGYTF. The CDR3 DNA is TGTGCCAGCAGTCTCTCAGGGGGCCACTATGGCTACACCTTC.

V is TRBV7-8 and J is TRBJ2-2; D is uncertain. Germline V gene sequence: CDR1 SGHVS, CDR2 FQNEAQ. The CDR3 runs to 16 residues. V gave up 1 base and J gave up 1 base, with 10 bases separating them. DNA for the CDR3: TGTGCCAGCAGCTTAGAGGCCCAGCGGAACACCGGGGAGCTGTTTTTT. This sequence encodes CASSLEAQRNTGELFF.

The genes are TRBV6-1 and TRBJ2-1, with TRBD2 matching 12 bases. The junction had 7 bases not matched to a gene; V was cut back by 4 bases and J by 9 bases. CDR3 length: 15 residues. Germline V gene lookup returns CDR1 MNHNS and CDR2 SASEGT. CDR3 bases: TGTGCCAGCAGTGGGACTAGCGGGGATGTCGGTGAGCAGTTCTTC. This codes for CASSGTSGDVGEQFF.

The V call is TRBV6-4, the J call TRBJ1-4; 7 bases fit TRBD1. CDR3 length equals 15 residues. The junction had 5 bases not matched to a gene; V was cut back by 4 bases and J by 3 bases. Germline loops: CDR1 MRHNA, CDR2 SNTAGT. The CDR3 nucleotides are TGTGCCAGCAGTGCAACAGGGGATGCTAATGAAAAACTGTTTTTT. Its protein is CASSATGDANEKLFF.

The CDR3 here is CASSFGRGRSQPQHF. In DNA, the CDR3 is TGTGCCAGCAGTTTTGGCAGGGGGCGAAGTCAGCCCCAGCATTTT. The V gene is TRBV28, the J gene TRBJ1-5; 8 nucleotides match TRBD1. V was pared by 3 bases and J by 6 bases, with 7 bases of the junction left unmatched. The CDR3 runs 15 residues. Per germline, CDR1 MDHEN and CDR2 SYDVKM.

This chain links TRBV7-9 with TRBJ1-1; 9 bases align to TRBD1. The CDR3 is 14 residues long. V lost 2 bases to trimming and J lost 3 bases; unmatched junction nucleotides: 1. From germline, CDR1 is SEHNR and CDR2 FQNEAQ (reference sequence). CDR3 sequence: CASSLRQGDTEAFF. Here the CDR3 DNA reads TGTGCCAGCAGCTTAAGACAGGGGGACACTGAAGCTTTCTTT. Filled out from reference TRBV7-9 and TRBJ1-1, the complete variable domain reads DTGVSQNPRHKITKRGQNVTFRCDPISEHNRLYWYRQTLGQGPEFLTYFQNEAQLEKSRLLSDRFSAERPKGSFSTLEIQRTEQGDSAMYLCASSLRQGDTEAFFGQGTRLTVV.

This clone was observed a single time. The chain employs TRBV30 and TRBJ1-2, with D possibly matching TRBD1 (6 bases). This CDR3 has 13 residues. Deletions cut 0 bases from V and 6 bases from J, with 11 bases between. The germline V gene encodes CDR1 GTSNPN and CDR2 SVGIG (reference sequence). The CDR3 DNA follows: TGTGCCTGGAGTGTAAAGGCAGGGGATGGCTACACCTTC. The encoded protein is CAWSVKAGDGYTF. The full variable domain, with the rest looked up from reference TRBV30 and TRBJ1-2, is SQTIHQWPATLVQPVGSPLSLECTVEGTSNPNLYWYRQAAGRGLQLLFYSVGIGQISSEVPQNLSASRPQDRQFILSSKKLLLSDSGFYLCAWSVKAGDGYTFGSGTRLTVV.

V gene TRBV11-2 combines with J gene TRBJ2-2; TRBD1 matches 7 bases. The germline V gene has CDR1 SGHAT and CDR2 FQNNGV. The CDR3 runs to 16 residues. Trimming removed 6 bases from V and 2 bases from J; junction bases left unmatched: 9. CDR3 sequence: CASREPGQRNTGELFF. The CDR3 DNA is TGTGCCAGCAGAGAACCGGGACAGAGAAACACCGGGGAGCTGTTTTTT. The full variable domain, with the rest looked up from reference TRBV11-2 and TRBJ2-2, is EAGVAQSPRYKIIEKRQSVAFWCNPISGHATLYWYQQILGQGPKLLIQFQNNGVVDDSQLPKDRFSAERLKGVDSTLKIQPAKLEDSAVYLCASREPGQRNTGELFFGEGSRLTVL.

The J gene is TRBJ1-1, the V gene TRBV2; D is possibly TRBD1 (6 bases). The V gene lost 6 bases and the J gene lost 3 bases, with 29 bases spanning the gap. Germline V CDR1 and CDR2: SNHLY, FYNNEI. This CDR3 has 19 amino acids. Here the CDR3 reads CASRNVGQFSREGYTEAFF. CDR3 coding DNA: TGTGCCAGCAGGAACGTTGGACAGTTCTCACGAGAGGGCTACACTGAAGCTTTCTTT. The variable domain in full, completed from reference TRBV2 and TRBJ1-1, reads EPEVTQTPSHQVTQMGQEVILRCVPISNHLYFYWYRQILGQKVEFLVSFYNNEISEKSEIFDDQFSVERPDGSNFTLKIRSTKLEDSAMYFCASRNVGQFSREGYTEAFFGQGTRLTVV.

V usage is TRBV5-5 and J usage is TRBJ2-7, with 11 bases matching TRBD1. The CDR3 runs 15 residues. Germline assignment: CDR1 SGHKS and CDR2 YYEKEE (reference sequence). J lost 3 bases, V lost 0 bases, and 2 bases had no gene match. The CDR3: CASSLGTGGVYEQYF. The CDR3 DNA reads TGTGCCAGCAGCTTGGGGACAGGGGGCGTCTACGAGCAGTACTTC.

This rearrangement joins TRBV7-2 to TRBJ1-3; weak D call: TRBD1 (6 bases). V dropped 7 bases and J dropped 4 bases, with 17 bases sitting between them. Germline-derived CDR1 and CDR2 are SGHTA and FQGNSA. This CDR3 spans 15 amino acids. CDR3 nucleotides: TGTGCCAGCAAAATACGGGGGGGCGCCGGAAACACCATATATTTT. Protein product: CASKIRGGAGNTIYF. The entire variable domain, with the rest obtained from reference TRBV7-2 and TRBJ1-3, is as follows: GAGVSQSPSNKVTEKGKDVELRCDPISGHTALYWYRQSLGQGLEFLIYFQGNSAPDKSGLPSDRFSAERTGGSVSTLTIQRTQQEDSAVYLCASKIRGGAGNTIYFGEGSWLTVV.

CDR3 nucleotide sequence: TGTGCCAGCAGCCACGGCGGGGATAATTCACCCCTCCACTTT. This translates into CASSHGGDNSPLHF. The V call is TRBV7-3, the J call TRBJ1-6, with D hard to call. The CDR3 extends over 14 amino acids. In germline, CDR1 is SGHTA, CDR2 FQGTGA. Deletions cut 5 bases from V and 5 bases from J, with 10 bases between.

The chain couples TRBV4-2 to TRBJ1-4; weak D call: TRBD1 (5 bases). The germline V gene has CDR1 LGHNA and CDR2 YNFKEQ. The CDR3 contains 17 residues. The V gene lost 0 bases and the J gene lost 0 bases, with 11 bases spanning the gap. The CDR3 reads CASSQDSLTATNEKLFF. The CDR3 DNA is TGTGCCAGCAGCCAAGATTCGTTGACAGCAACTAATGAAAAACTGTTTTTT.

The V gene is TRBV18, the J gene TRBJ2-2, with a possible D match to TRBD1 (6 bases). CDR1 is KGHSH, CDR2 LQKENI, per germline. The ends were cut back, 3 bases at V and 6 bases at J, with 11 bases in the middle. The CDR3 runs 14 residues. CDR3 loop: CASSPHRESGELFF. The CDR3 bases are TGTGCCAGCTCACCCCACAGGGAATCCGGGGAGCTGTTTTTT.